What follows are 6 T cell receptor beta chains derived from one specimen sequenced in a study of blood T cell repertoires in COVID-19. Some clones are missing from TCRdb's copy, which holds only in-frame ones; the method was immunoSEQ multiplex PCR. This sample carries 200,000 to 250,000 clones, 90% of them seen once, and the ten largest clones take less than 3%. Sequenced input: peripheral blood. Receptors originate from a man aged 25 to 40 with COVID-19, enrolled during active disease.

V is TRBV18 and J is TRBJ1-1, with D unclear. Trimming took off 0 bases at V and 7 bases at J, with 12 bases between the two ends. CDR1 and CDR2 (germline): KGHSH, LQKENI. The CDR3 is 14 residues long. The CDR3 protein is CASSPPYSRVEAFF. DNA of the CDR3: TGTGCCAGCTCACCACCATATTCACGAGTTGAAGCTTTCTTT.

This sequence joins TRBV5-4 and TRBJ1-1; tentatively, D is TRBD1 (6 bases). V was cut by 0 bases and J by 0 bases, with 15 bases left in between. CDR1 and CDR2 from the germline V gene are SGHNT and YYREEE (reference sequence). This CDR3 has 17 amino acids. CDR3 residues: CASSLGVAGALNTEAFF. The CDR3 DNA is TGTGCCAGCAGCTTGGGGGTGGCAGGGGCGTTGAACACTGAAGCTTTCTTT.

A few counts support this clone. This chain joins TRBV5-1 and TRBJ1-1; no firm D call. The CDR3 consists of 14 residues. V lost 0 bases and J 0 bases, leaving 6 bases between the germline ends. Germline V gene data show CDR1 as SGHRS and CDR2 as YFSETQ. CDR3 loop: CASSLGAVNTEAFF. The CDR3 DNA reads TGCGCCAGCAGCTTGGGGGCCGTGAACACTGAAGCTTTCTTT.

This chain uses TRBV28 with TRBJ2-7; D possibly corresponds to TRBD1 (6 bases). Germline CDR1 and CDR2: MDHEN and SYDVKM. The V and J ends lost 8 bases and 3 bases respectively, with 8 bases between them. The CDR3 extends over 11 amino acids. CDR3 coding DNA: TGTGCCAGCGGGGGCAACTACGAGCAGTACTTC. As protein: CASGGNYEQYF.

This sequence joins TRBV29-1 and TRBJ1-1; no firm D call. This CDR3 has 14 amino acids. V was shortened by 2 bases and J by 6 bases, with 16 bases between the two germline ends. Per germline, CDR1 SQVTM and CDR2 ANQGSEA. The CDR3 spells CSVESSGVGPEAFF. The CDR3 region has the DNA TGCAGCGTTGAATCGTCCGGGGTAGGCCCTGAAGCTTTCTTT. The full variable domain, completed using reference TRBV29-1 and TRBJ1-1, is SAVISQKPSRDICQRGTSLTIQCQVDSQVTMMFWYRQQPGQSLTLIATANQGSEATYESGFVIDKFPISRPNLTFSTLTVSNMSPEDSSIYLCSVESSGVGPEAFFGQGTRLTVV.

The J gene is TRBJ1-6, the V gene TRBV10-3; 7 nucleotides agree with TRBD1. The CDR3 spans 12 residues. In germline, CDR1 is ENHRY, CDR2 SYGVKD. V dropped 6 bases and J dropped 10; count of bases not matched to a gene: 3. For the CDR3, the DNA is TGTGCCATCAGAACAGGGGCCTCACCCCTCCACTTT. Encoded protein: CAIRTGASPLHF.